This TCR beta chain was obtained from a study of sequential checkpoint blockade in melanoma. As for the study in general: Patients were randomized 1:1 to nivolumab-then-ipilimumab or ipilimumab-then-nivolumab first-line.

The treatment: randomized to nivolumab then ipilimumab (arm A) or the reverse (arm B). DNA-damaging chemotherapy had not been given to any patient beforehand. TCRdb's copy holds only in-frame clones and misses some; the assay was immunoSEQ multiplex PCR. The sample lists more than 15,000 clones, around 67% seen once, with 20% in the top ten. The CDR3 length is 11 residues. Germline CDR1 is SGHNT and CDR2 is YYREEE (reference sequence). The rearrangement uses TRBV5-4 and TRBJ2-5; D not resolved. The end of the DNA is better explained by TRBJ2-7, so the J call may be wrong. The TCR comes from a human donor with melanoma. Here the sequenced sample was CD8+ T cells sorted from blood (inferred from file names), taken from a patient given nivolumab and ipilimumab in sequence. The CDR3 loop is CASSYSREQYF. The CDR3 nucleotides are TGTGCCAGCAGCTATTCTCGCGAGCAGTACTTC.